This T cell receptor beta chain derives from a study of beta chain features in type 1 diabetes. Expressed TCRB transcripts were sequenced after all isolated RNA was converted to cDNA. Assay: immunoSEQ multiplex PCR; the TCRdb copy retains only in-frame clones and omits some. The sample lists roughly 340,000 clones; around 13% were seen once. The germline V and J ends were trimmed by 3 bases and 4 bases, with 9 bases remaining between them. The CDR3 loop spans 13 amino acids. Germline CDR1 LNHDA, CDR2 SQIVND (reference sequence). Regarding the study as a whole: Any HLA effect on TCRB rearrangement was left unresolved by small sub-analyses. Moderate but significant shortening of TCRB CDR3s was recorded in all four CD4+ subsets from Type 1 diabetes patients.

Each of the CD4+ naive, central memory, regulatory and stem cell-like memory populations was sorted via CD45RO/CCR7/CD25/CD127/CD95/CD27. This clone has only a few counts. What it recognizes is unknown. The J gene is TRBJ1-1, the V gene TRBV19; tentative D call: TRBD1 (6 bases). Sequenced input: naive CD4+ T cells from blood. The receptor comes from a young woman with type 1 diabetes. Written as DNA, the CDR3 is TGTGCCAGTAGTATGTCAGGGGTCACTGAAGCTTTCTTT. Protein sequence: CASSMSGVTEAFF.